This T cell receptor beta chain was identified during a study of cytomegalovirus exposure and HLA in healthy donors. The PCR employed 60 Vbeta primers together with 13 Jbeta primers. Assay used: immunoSEQ multiplex PCR; TCRdb lists only in-frame clones, some missing. The sample lists some 45,000 clones; about nine tenths were seen once. Deletions cut 4 bases from V and 6 bases from J, with 16 bases between. This CDR3 has 15 amino acids. Per the germline V gene, CDR1 is SGHRS and CDR2 is YFSETQ. As regards this clone: The antigen is not known.

Study findings and constraints: Cytomegalovirus association was assigned to approximately 160 TCR beta chains. Accounts indicate the classifier identified cytomegalovirus status with strong specificity and sensitivity.

This chain links TRBV5-1 with TRBJ2-2; maybe TRBD2 (5 bases). This TCR was sampled from a woman between 40 and 55 years old in good health and CMV-seropositive. The material sequenced was PBMCs. The CDR3 spells CASSPGVRNPGELFF. DNA for the CDR3: TGCGCCAGCAGCCCCGGGGTTCGAAACCCCGGGGAGCTGTTTTTT.